This TCR beta chain was retrieved from a study of CD8+CD57+ T cells in acquired aplastic anemia. Study context: Healthy donors gave roughly 9.9 million reads on average for CD4+ cells.

According to the study, genomic DNA was the template for TCR beta VDJ and CDR3 profiling. TCRdb processed the reads anew with MiXCR; each CDR3 protein has one entry. The data show roughly 51,000 distinct CDR3 sequences, about three quarters seen once. This CDR3 spans 15 amino acids. In germline, CDR1 is MGHRA, CDR2 YSYEKL. V lost 6 bases, J lost 0 bases, and 13 bases lay in between. Many counts were recorded for this clonotype. The clonotype comes from a human donor in good health, serving as a control. Sequences were obtained from sorted CD4+, CD8+, or CD8+CD57+ T cells (not recorded which) from PBMCs. The genes are TRBV4-1 and TRBJ2-3, with D tentatively TRBD2 (5 bases). This CDR3 is CASSPDYTSTDTQYF. The CDR3 region has the DNA TGCGCCAGCAGTCCCGACTACACTAGCACAGATACGCAGTATTTT.